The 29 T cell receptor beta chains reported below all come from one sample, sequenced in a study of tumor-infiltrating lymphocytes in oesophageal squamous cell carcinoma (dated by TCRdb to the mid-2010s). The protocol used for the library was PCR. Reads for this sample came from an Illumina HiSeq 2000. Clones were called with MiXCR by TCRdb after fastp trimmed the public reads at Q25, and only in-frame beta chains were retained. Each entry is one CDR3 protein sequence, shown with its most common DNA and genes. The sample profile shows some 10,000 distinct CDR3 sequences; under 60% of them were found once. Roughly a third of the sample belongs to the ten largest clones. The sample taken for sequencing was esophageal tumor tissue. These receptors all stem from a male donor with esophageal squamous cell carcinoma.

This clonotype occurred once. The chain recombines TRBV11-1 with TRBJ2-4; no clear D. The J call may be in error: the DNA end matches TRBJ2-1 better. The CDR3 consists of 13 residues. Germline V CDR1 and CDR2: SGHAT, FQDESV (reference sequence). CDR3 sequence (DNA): TGTGCCAGCAGCCCCAGGCGTGGCAATGAGCAGTTCTTC. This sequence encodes CASSPRRGNEQFF.

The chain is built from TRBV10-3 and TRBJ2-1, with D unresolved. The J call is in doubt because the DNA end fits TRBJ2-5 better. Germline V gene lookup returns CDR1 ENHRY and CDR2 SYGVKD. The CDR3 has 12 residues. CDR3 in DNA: TGTGCCATCAGTGATCGGGAAGAGACCCAGTACTTC. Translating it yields CAISDREETQYF.

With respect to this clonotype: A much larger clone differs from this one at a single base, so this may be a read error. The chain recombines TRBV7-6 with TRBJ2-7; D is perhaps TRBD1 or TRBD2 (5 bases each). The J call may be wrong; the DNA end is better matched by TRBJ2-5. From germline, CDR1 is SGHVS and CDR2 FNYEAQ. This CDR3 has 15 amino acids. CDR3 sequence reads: CVSSLGGPKGETQYF. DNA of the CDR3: TGTGTCAGCAGCTTAGGAGGACCAAAGGGGGAGACCCAGTACTTC.

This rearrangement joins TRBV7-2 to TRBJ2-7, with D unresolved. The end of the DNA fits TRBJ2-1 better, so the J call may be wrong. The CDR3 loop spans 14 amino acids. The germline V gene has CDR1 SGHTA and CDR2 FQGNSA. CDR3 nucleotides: TGTGCCAGCAGCTTAGTGTGGCTCTATAATGAGCAGTTCTTC. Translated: CASSLVWLYNEQFF.

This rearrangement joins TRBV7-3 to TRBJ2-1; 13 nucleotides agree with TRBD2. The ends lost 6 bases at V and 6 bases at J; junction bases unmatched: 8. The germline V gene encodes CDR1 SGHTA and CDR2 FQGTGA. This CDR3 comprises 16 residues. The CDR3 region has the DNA TGTGCCAGCAGTCTACGGGGACTAGCGGGATTCAATGAGCAGTTCTTC. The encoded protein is CASSLRGLAGFNEQFF.

CDR3 protein: CASSVLVGSYEQYF. The CDR3, as DNA: TGTGCCAGCAGCGTCCTAGTGGGGTCCTACGAGCAGTACTTC. The J gene is TRBJ2-7, the V gene TRBV7-2; unclear D gene. CDR1 is SGHTA, CDR2 FQGNSA, per germline. V lost 5 bases and J lost 1, with 12 bases in between. The CDR3 sequence is 14 residues long.

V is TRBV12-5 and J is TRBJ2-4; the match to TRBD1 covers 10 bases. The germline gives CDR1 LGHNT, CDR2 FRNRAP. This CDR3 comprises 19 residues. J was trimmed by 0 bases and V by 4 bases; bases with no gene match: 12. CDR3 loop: CASGSDRGNMILAKNIQYF. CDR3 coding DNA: TGTGCTAGTGGTTCGGACAGGGGGAACATGATACTAGCCAAAAACATTCAGTACTTC.

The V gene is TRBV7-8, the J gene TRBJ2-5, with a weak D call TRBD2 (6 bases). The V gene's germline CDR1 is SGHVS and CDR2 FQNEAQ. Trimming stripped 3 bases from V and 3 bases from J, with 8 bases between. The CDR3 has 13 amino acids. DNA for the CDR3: TGTGCCAGCAGCTTCACGGGGGAAGAGACCCAGTACTTC. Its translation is CASSFTGEETQYF.

The CDR3, as DNA: TGCGCCAGCAGCCAAGGGACAGGGTACAATGAGCAGTACTTC. Protein: CASSQGTGYNEQYF. The rearrangement joins TRBV4-3 to TRBJ2-1; 8 positions match TRBD1. Near its end, the DNA agrees better with TRBJ2-7, so the J call may be wrong. Looked up from germline, CDR1 is LGHNA and CDR2 is YSLEER. This CDR3 is 14 amino acids long.

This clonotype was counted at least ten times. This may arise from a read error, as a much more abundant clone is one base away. CDR3 nucleotide sequence: TGTGCTAGTGGTTCCGCCTTAGCGGACCGGGTCTCCTACAATGAGCAGTACTTC. Its translation: CASGSALADRVSYNEQYF. V usage is TRBV12-5 and J usage is TRBJ2-7; TRBD2 might be the D (6 bases). Germline lookup yields CDR1 LGHNT and CDR2 FRNRAP. The V end lost 4 bases, the J end lost 7 bases, and 29 bases lay between the germline ends. This CDR3 is built from 18 residues.

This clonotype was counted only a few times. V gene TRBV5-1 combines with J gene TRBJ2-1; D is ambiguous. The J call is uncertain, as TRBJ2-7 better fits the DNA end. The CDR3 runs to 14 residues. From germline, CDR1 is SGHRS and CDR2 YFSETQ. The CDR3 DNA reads TGCGCCAGCAGCTATTCAGCGACCTTCGGCGAGCAGTACTTC. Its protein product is CASSYSATFGEQYF.

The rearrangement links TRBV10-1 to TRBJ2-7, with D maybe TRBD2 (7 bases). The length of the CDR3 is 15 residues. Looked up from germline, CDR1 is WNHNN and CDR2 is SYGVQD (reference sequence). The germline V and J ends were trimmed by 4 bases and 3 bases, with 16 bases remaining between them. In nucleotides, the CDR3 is TGCGCCAGCAGTGGGGGGGGCAATATGGACTACGAGCAGTACTTC. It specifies CASSGGGNMDYEQYF.

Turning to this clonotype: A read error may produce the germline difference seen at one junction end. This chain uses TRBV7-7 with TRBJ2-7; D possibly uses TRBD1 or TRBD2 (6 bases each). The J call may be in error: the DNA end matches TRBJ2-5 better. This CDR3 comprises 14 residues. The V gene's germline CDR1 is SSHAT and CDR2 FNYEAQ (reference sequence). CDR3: CASSPPGGWETQYF. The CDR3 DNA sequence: TGTGCTAGCAGCCCCCCCGGGGGCTGGGAGACCCAGTACTTC.

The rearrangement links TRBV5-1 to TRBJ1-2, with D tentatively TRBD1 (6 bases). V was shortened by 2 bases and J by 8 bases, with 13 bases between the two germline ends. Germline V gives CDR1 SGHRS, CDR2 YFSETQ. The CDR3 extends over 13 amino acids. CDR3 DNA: TGCGCCAGCAGCTTCGAAGTACAGGGAGGCTACACCTTC. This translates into CASSFEVQGGYTF. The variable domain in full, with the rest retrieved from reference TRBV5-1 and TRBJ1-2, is KAGVTQTPRYLIKTRGQQVTLSCSPISGHRSVSWYQQTPGQGLQFLFEYFSETQRNKGNFPGRFSGRQFSNSRSEMNVSTLELGDSALYLCASSFEVQGGYTFGSGTRLTVV.

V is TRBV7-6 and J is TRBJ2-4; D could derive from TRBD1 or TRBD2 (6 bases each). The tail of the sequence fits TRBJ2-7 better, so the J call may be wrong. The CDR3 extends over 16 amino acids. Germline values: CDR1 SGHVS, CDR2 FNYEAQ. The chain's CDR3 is CASSLGTGTFAYEQYF. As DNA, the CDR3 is TGTGCCAGCAGCTTAGGAACAGGGACTTTTGCCTACGAGCAGTACTTC.

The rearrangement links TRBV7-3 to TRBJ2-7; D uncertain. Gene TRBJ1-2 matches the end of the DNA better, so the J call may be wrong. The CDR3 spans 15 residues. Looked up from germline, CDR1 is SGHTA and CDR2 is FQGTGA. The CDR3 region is CASSLNGGANYGYTF. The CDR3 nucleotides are TGTGCCAGCAGCTTAAACGGCGGAGCTAACTATGGCTACACCTTC.

The chain's CDR3 is CAISDRLDSRLSGANVLTF. Written as DNA, the CDR3 is TGTGCCATCAGTGACCGGCTAGACAGCCGACTCTCTGGGGCCAACGTCCTGACTTTC. The chain has TRBV10-3 and TRBJ2-6; possibly TRBD1 for D (5 bases). V was clipped by 3 bases and J by 0 bases, with 18 bases between them. Germline CDR1 ENHRY, CDR2 SYGVKD. This CDR3 is 19 amino acids long.

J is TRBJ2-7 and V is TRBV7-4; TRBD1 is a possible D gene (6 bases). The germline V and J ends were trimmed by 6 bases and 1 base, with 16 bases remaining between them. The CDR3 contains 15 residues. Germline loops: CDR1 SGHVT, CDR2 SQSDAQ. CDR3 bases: TGTGCCAGCAGGCCATCGGACAGCAGTTCCTACGAGCAGTACTTC. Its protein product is CASRPSDSSSYEQYF. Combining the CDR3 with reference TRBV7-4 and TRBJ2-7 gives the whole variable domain GAGVSQSPRYKVAKRGRDVALRCDSISGHVTLYWYRQTLGQGSEVLTYSQSDAQRDKSGRPSGRFSAERPERSVSTLKIQRTEQGDSAVYLCASRPSDSSSYEQYFGPGTRLTVT.

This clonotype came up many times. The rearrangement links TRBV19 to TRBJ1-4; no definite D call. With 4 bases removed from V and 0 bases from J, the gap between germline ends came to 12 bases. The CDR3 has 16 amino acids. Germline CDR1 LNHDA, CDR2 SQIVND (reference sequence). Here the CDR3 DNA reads TGTGCCAGTAGTAGGCCCTCACCCGCAACTAATGAAAAACTGTTTTTT. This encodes CASSRPSPATNEKLFF.

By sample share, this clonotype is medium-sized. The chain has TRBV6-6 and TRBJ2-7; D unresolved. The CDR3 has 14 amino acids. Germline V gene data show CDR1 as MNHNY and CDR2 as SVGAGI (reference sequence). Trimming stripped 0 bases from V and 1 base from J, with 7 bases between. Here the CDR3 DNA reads TGTGCCAGCAGTTACTCGTCCAGGTCCTACGAGCAGTACTTC. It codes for CASSYSSRSYEQYF.

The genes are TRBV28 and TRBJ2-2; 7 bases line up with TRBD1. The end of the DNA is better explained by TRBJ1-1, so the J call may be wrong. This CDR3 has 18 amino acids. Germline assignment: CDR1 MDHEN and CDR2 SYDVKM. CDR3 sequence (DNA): TGTGCCAGCAGTCCGCTTGCCAGCAGGGGGTCCAGGAACACTGAAGCTTTCTTT. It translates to CASSPLASRGSRNTEAFF.

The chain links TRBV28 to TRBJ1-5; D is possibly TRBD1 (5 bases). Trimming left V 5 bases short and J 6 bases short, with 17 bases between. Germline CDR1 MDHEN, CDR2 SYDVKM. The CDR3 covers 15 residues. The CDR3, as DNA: TGTGCCAGCAGTCTAGGGTTCGGACATGGTCAGCCCCAGCATTTT. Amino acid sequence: CASSLGFGHGQPQHF.

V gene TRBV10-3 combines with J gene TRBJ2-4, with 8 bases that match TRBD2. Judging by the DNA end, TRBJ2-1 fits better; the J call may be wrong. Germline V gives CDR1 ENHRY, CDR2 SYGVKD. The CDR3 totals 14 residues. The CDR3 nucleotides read TGTGCCATCAGGGGGGTCGGGGGGGTTAATGAGCAGTTCTTC. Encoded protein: CAIRGVGGVNEQFF.

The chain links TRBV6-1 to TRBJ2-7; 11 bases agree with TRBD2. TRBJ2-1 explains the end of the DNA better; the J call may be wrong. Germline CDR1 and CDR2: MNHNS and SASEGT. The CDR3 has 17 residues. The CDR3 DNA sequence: TGTGCCAGCAGTTCTACTAGCGGGGGTAACTCCTACAATGAGCAGTTCTTC. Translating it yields CASSSTSGGNSYNEQFF.

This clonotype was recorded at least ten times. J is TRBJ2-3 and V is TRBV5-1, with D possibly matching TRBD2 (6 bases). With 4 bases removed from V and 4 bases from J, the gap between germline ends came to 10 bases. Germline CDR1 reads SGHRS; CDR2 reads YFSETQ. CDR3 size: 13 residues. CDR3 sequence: CASSPGVSDTQYF. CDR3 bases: TGCGCCAGCAGCCCGGGAGTTTCAGATACGCAGTATTTT. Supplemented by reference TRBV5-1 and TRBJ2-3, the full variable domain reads KAGVTQTPRYLIKTRGQQVTLSCSPISGHRSVSWYQQTPGQGLQFLFEYFSETQRNKGNFPGRFSGRQFSNSRSEMNVSTLELGDSALYLCASSPGVSDTQYFGPGTRLTVL.

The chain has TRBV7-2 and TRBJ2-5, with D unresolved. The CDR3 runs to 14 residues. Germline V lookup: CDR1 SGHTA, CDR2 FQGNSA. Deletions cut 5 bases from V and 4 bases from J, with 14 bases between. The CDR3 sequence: CASSHRTISETQYF. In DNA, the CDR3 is TGTGCCAGCAGCCATAGGACCATTTCAGAGACCCAGTACTTC.

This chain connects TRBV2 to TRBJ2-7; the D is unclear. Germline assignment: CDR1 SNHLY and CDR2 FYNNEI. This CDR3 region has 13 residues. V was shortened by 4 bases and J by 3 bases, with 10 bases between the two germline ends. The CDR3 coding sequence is TGTGCCAGCAGTGTGGGCAGCTTCTACGAGCAGTACTTC. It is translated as CASSVGSFYEQYF.

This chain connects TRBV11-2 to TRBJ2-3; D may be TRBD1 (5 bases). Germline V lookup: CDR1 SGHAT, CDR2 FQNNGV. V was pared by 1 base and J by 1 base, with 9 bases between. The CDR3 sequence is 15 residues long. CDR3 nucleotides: TGTGCCAGCAGCTTAGCGCAGGGCGGCACAGATACGCAGTATTTT. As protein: CASSLAQGGTDTQYF.

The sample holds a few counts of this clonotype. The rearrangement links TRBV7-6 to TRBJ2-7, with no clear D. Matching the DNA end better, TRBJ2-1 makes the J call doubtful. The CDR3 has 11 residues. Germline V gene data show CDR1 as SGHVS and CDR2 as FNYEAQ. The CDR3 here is CASSLVDEQFF. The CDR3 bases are TGTGCCAGCAGCTTAGTGGACGAGCAGTTCTTC.